This T cell receptor beta chain was recovered during a study of OX40 agonist ivuxolimab in advanced cancers. Describing the broader study: Ivuxolimab was a fully human IgG2 agonistic monoclonal antibody targeting the costimulatory receptor OX40 (CD134). The monotherapy dose-escalation portion (N = 52 patients) of the phase I ivuxolimab trial is reported in the paper. A male proportion of roughly 80% and a mean age of 60 years, ranging from 23 to 79, were recorded for the dose-escalation cohort. Of the roughly 51 patients in dose escalation, 19 had hepatocellular carcinoma, some 15 had melanoma, 9 had renal cell carcinoma and 9 had head and neck cancer. Intravenous ivuxolimab was administered to patients every 2 weeks at six dose levels: 0.01, 0.1, 0.3, 1.5, 3 and 10 mg/kg. Three dose-escalation patients achieved partial responses, one with hepatocellular carcinoma and two with cutaneous melanoma. The point of sequencing TCRbeta in the periphery was to test whether ivuxolimab changed TCR sequence diversity and drove clonal T-cell expansion. Patients were allowed to have had prior anti-PD-1, anti-PD-L1 or anti-CTLA-4 therapy, and approximately 37% of the dose-escalation patients had been treated with checkpoint inhibitors. Broad study findings and their caveats: After ivuxolimab, expanded clones were on average more numerous among CD8+ T cells than among CD4+ T cells. The antigen specificity of the peripheral T cells that underwent clonal expansion was not determined. Low levels of normalized T-cell clonal expansion were also seen in some patients who did not respond. At doses from 0.1 to 3.0 mg/kg, clonal expansion was seen in both CD4+ and CD8+ blood T cells between baseline and week 6. Partial responders in the 0.1-3.0 mg/kg groups had among the lowest normalized peripheral clonal expansion, especially among CD8+ T cells.

To sequence the TCRbeta CDR3 region, genomic DNA was isolated from the sorted cells. TCRbeta CDR3 regions were sequenced using the immunoSEQ Assay. The immuneACCESS repertoire file appears here via TCRdb, limited to in-frame rearrangements. These files lack a portion of the clones; in checked studies, under half of the deficit traces to unresolved V genes, and the cause of the others is not known. A total of 50,000 or so clones appear in this sample, 86% of them only once. The biggest ten clones account for about 2.7% of the sample. CDR1 and CDR2, looked up from the germline V gene, are SGDLS and YYNGEE. Germline trimming amounts to 0 bases on V and 0 bases on J, with 4 as the count of junction bases outside the gene matches. The CDR3, from cysteine to phenylalanine, totals 18 residues. The retained sequence is limited to the CDR3, 54 bases, with the frame set at the first base. The trial excluded patients who had a history of autoimmune disease or who were on systemic immunosuppression. In every dose cohort, peripheral blood was drawn for TCR sequencing at baseline, cycle 4 day 1, and cycle 7 day 1. The samples were taken from a phase I, first-in-human, multicenter, open-label dose-escalation trial of ivuxolimab. Adults with locally advanced or metastatic melanoma, renal cell carcinoma, hepatocellular carcinoma or head and neck squamous cell carcinoma were enrolled in the trial. Before TCR sequencing, CD4+ and CD8+ T cells were separately sorted from peripheral blood.

Details on this clone: Its antigen is still unknown. The sample holds no much larger clone one base away, and base qualities are not on file.

This sequence uses TRBV9 and TRBJ2-1; 12 bases in the middle match TRBD2. The source of this sequence is an adult with an advanced solid tumor such as melanoma, head and neck, liver or kidney cancer. Here the sequenced sample was CD4+ or CD8+ T cells sorted from blood, taken in a trial of the OX40 agonist ivuxolimab. The CDR3 reads CASSVGLAGVYSYNEQFF. The base sequence is TGTGCCAGCAGCGTAGGACTAGCGGGGGTATACTCCTACAATGAGCAGTTCTTC.